This T cell receptor (beta chain) was retrieved from a study of vaccination and CD4 T cells after COVID-19. Study-level results: The median count of SARS-CoV-2-reactive clonotypes rose from 21 to 38, not significantly.

The CDR3 totals 15 residues. TCRdb re-called the PCR reads through MiXCR, storing one row per CDR3 protein. The repertoire holds about 30,000 distinct CDR3 sequences, with around 49% as singletons. Time point described: late sampling 161 to 241 days after vaccination in a few convalescent patients. The positive PCR dates, which preceded the US Alpha, Beta and Delta variants, fell between March and December 2020. With regard to this clonotype: As yet, its antigen is unknown.

The V call is TRBV21-1, the J call TRBJ1-5. TRBV21-1 is designated a pseudogene. The receptor comes from a human donor who had recovered from COVID-19. Source: CD4+ T cells from blood, taken about 7 months after SARS-CoV-2 vaccination. CDR3 region: CASSKRQDGNQPQHF. The CDR3 bases are TGTGCCAGCAGCAAAAGGCAGGATGGCAATCAGCCCCAGCATTTT.